This is a list of T cell receptor beta chains from one sample in a study of blood T cell repertoires in COVID-19. Produced via immunoSEQ multiplex PCR; TCRdb's table is partial and in-frame only. The sample gives some 65,000 clones, approximately 86% of which show up once; approximately 15% is in the top ten. The sequenced material came from peripheral blood. The receptor set was obtained from a man aged 35 to 55 with COVID-19, enrolled during active disease. The CDR3 runs from the conserved cysteine through the conserved F or W. A D gene is named only where the DNA matches it firmly. Rows may omit the clone size; those that give it use once, few, many or a size class.

CASSPTGIINYGYTF	TGTGCCAGCAGTCCTACAGGGATTATTAACTATGGCTACACCTTC	TRBJ1-2	-	TRBV28	few
CASSPPPGRSSYEQYF	TGTGCCAGCAGCCCACCACCCGGAAGGAGCTCCTACGAGCAGTACTTC	TRBJ2-7	-	TRBV11-2	-
CASSPQTEMNTEAFF	TGTGCCAGCTCACCACAGACAGAAATGAACACTGAAGCTTTCTTT	TRBJ1-1	-	TRBV18	-
CAWSRTGAGNTIYF	TGTGCCTGGAGTAGGACAGGGGCGGGAAACACCATATATTTT	TRBJ1-3	TRBD1	TRBV30	-
CASLDREVLGGPNEKLFF	TGTGCCAGCCTGGACAGGGAAGTCTTGGGTGGTCCTAATGAAAAACTGTTTTTT	TRBJ1-4	TRBD1	TRBV2	-
CASSLATLAVGYTF	TGTGCCAGCAGCTTAGCCACGTTGGCTGTCGGCTACACCTTC	TRBJ1-2	-	TRBV7-9	once
CATKTLFSIQYF	TGTGCCACCAAAACCCTCTTCAGCATTCAGTACTTC	TRBJ2-4	-	TRBV2	-
CASSSQGVSIEAFF	TGCGCCAGCAGCTCCCAGGGGGTTAGTATTGAAGCTTTCTTT	TRBJ1-1	TRBD1	TRBV5-1	-
CASSENTGGSGYTF	TGTGCCAGCAGTGAGAATACAGGGGGCTCTGGCTACACCTTC	TRBJ1-2	TRBD1	TRBV2	-
CASRLGLARGTQYF	TGTGCCAGCAGGCTGGGACTAGCGAGGGGAACGCAGTATTTT	TRBJ2-3	TRBD2	TRBV2	-
CASSAGNSNYEQYF	TGCGCCAGCAGTGCCGGGAACTCAAACTACGAGCAGTACTTC	TRBJ2-7	-	TRBV10-1	-
CASSQEGLNSGANVLTF	TGCGCCAGCAGCCAAGAAGGACTTAACTCTGGGGCCAACGTCCTGACTTTC	TRBJ2-6	-	TRBV4-1	-
CAWTPMLGQQETQYF	TGTGCCTGGACCCCAATGCTTGGACAGCAAGAGACCCAGTACTTC	TRBJ2-5	-	TRBV30	-
CASSQGGVVATTTGELFF	TGCGCCAGCAGCCAAGGGGGAGTAGTAGCGACTACCACCGGGGAGCTGTTTTTT	TRBJ2-2	-	TRBV4-1	-
CASSLDLGAAQETQYF	TGCGCCAGCAGCTTGGATTTGGGGGCGGCCCAAGAGACCCAGTACTTC	TRBJ2-5	-	TRBV5-1	-
CASSLDRAAYEQYF	TGCGCCAGCAGCCTGGACAGGGCGGCGTACGAGCAGTACTTC	TRBJ2-7	TRBD1	TRBV5-1	-
CARLTSGGFWEQYF	TGTGCCAGATTGACTAGCGGGGGTTTTTGGGAGCAGTACTTC	TRBJ2-7	TRBD2	TRBV9	-
CASSFPGTSNEQYF	TGTGCCAGCAGTTTCCCCGGGACTTCCAACGAGCAGTACTTC	TRBJ2-7	-	TRBV6-2/TRBV6-3	-
CASSQDLQGNNSPLHF	TGCGCCAGCAGCCAAGATCTCCAGGGAAATAATTCACCCCTCCACTTT	TRBJ1-6	-	TRBV4-1	-
CASKAGGSIQPQHF	TGTGCCAGCAAGGCAGGGGGCTCGATACAGCCCCAGCATTTT	TRBJ1-5	TRBD1	TRBV19	once
CSVAGRSSYEQYF	TGCAGCGTTGCTGGTCGGAGCTCCTACGAGCAGTACTTC	TRBJ2-7	-	TRBV29-1	-
CASSRASPGIENTF	TGTGCCAGCAGCCGCGCTTCCCCAGGGATCGAGAACACCTTC	TRBJ1-2	-	TRBV5-5	-
CASSGGVVTGGEQYF	TGTGCCAGCAGCGGAGGAGTCGTGACAGGGGGCGAGCAGTACTTC	TRBJ2-7	TRBD1	TRBV7-9	-
CASSVDRAGKNIQYF	TGTGCCAGCAGTGTCGACAGGGCTGGCAAAAACATTCAGTACTTC	TRBJ2-4	TRBD1	TRBV27	-
CASSRTSGGVVELFF	TGTGCCAGCAGCCGGACTAGCGGGGGGGTTGTGGAGCTGTTTTTT	TRBJ2-2	TRBD2	TRBV11-3	-
CAFRTGGSGNTIYF	TGTGCCTTTCGAACTGGAGGCTCTGGAAACACCATATATTTT	TRBJ1-3	-	TRBV30	-
CASRGTGRFEKLFF	TGTGCCAGTAGGGGGACAGGGCGTTTCGAAAAACTGTTTTTT	TRBJ1-4	TRBD1	TRBV19	-
CASKPQESITIYF	TGTGCCAGTAAACCACAGGAATCGATAACCATATATTTT	TRBJ1-3	-	TRBV28	few
CASSPPTTYQDEQFF	TGTGCCAGCTCACCACCGACAACCTACCAGGATGAGCAGTTCTTC	TRBJ2-1	-	TRBV18	-
CASSTTGGSYNEQFF	TGCGCCAGCAGCACGACAGGGGGCTCCTACAATGAGCAGTTCTTC	TRBJ2-1	TRBD1	TRBV5-1	-
CASSLQGNLDTEAFF	TGTGCCAGCAGCTTACAGGGGAATCTCGACACTGAAGCTTTCTTT	TRBJ1-1	-	TRBV7-9	-
CSARAAYEQYF	TGCAGTGCTAGGGCAGCCTACGAGCAGTACTTC	TRBJ2-7	-	TRBV20-1	-
CASSLGAHTGTNEQFF	TGCGCCAGCAGTCTGGGGGCACATACCGGTACCAATGAGCAGTTCTTC	TRBJ2-1	-	TRBV5-1	-
CASSPGQAGETQYF	TGCGCCAGCAGCCCTGGGCAGGCCGGAGAGACCCAGTACTTC	TRBJ2-5	-	TRBV5-1	once
CSVEPQGPSREAFF	TGCAGCGTTGAACCACAGGGGCCGTCCAGAGAAGCTTTCTTT	TRBJ1-1	TRBD1	TRBV29-1	-
CASTPGYGYTF	TGTGCCAGCACCCCCGGCTATGGCTACACCTTC	TRBJ1-2	-	TRBV6-2/TRBV6-3	-
CASSTSGANVLTF	TGTGCCAGCAGCACATCTGGGGCCAACGTCCTGACTTTC	TRBJ2-6	-	TRBV12-3/TRBV12-4	few
CASSLYEARGNEKLFF	TGTGCCAGCAGCTTATACGAAGCCAGGGGGAATGAAAAACTGTTTTTT	TRBJ1-4	TRBD1	TRBV7-2	-
CATRKVAGGTDTQYF	TGTGCCACCCGCAAGGTAGCGGGGGGGACAGATACGCAGTATTTT	TRBJ2-3	TRBD2	TRBV19	-
CASSQVSTGFSNQPQHF	TGCGCCAGCAGCCAAGTGAGCACAGGTTTTTCCAATCAGCCCCAGCATTTT	TRBJ1-5	-	TRBV4-1	-
CATSAGPSGEQFF	TGTGCCACCAGTGCGGGACCGTCCGGTGAGCAGTTCTTC	TRBJ2-1	-	TRBV15	few
CASMGTASYEQYF	TGTGCCAGCATGGGGACAGCCTCCTACGAGCAGTACTTC	TRBJ2-7	TRBD1	TRBV2	-
CASSLDPGQETQYF	TGCGCCAGCAGCTTGGATCCCGGGCAAGAGACCCAGTACTTC	TRBJ2-5	-	TRBV5-1	-
CASSLGLTSRDTQYF	TGTGCCAGCAGTTTGGGACTAACAAGTAGGGATACGCAGTATTTT	TRBJ2-3	TRBD2	TRBV6-1	-
CASSSRDEQYF	TGTGCCAGCAGCTCCCGGGACGAGCAGTACTTC	TRBJ2-7	-	TRBV5-4	-
CASSLFSDLETQYF	TGTGCCAGCAGCTTATTTAGCGACCTAGAGACCCAGTACTTC	TRBJ2-5	-	TRBV11-2	-
CASSTGQGERGYTF	TGTGCCAGCAGCACGGGACAGGGGGAACGTGGCTACACCTTC	TRBJ1-2	TRBD1	TRBV27	-
CASSASGNEQFF	TGCGCCAGCAGCGCTAGCGGGAATGAGCAGTTCTTC	TRBJ2-1	TRBD2	TRBV5-1	-